The TCR beta chain under discussion was sequenced for a study of shared clonotypes between healthy human individuals. Points from the study as a whole: Sequencing of the sorted subsets was shown by rarefaction to be incomplete despite large depth.

To note about this clone: The target antigen is unknown.

The method was immunoSEQ multiplex PCR; TCRdb's version includes in-frame clones alone and lacks a portion of them. The repertoire holds about 1.5 million clones, with 95% to 99% as singletons. Sequencing used naive CD4+ T cells sorted from blood. Specified subset: CD45RA+ positively selected. This sequence originates from a man aged 25-45 years in good health.

This CDR3 reads CASSLWGNNQPQHF. In DNA form, the CDR3 reads TGTGCCAGCAGCTTGTGGGGGAACAATCAGCCCCAGCATTTT. This chain links TRBV5-4 with TRBJ1-5; D is perhaps TRBD1 (5 bases). V dropped 1 base and J dropped 3 bases, with 8 bases sitting between them. Germline V gene lookup returns CDR1 SGHNT and CDR2 YYREEE (reference sequence). This CDR3 contains 14 residues.